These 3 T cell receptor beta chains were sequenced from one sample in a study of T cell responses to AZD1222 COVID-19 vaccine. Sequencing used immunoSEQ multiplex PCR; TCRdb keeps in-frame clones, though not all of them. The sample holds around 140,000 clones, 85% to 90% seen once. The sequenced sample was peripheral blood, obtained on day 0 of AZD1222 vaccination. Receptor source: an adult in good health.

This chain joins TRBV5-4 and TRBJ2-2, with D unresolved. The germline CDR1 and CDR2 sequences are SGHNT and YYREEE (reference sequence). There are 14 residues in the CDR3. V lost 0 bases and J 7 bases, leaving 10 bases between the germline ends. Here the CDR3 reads CASSLDISRGELFF. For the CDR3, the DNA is TGTGCCAGCAGCTTGGATATTAGCCGCGGGGAGCTGTTTTTT.

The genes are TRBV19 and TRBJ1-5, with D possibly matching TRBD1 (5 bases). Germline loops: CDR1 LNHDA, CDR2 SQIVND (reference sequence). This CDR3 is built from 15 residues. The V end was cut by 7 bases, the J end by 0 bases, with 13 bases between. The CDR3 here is CASINSGPSNQPQHF. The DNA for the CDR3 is TGTGCCAGTATCAATTCAGGGCCTAGCAATCAGCCCCAGCATTTT.

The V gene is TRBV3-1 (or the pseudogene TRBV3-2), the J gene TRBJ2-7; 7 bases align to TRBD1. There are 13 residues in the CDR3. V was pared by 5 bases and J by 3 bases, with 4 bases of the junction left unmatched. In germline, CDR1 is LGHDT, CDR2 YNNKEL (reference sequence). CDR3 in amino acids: CASSLRQGYEQYF. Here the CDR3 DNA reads TGTGCCAGCAGCTTAAGACAGGGCTACGAGCAGTACTTC.